This entry lists 17 T cell receptor beta chains sequenced from one sample in a study of T cells in Graves' hyperthyroidism and ophthalmopathy. RNA transcripts were the template for amplifying TCR beta CDR3 regions. Primed by the HTBI set, a first-round RT-PCR was run on the TCR CDR3. TCRdb ran MiXCR on the multiplex PCR reads and lists one entry per CDR3 protein. The sample shows under 450,000 distinct CDR3 sequences, around 14% of them seen only once. The material sequenced was blood. All receptors come from a woman aged 18 to 35 with Graves' hyperthyroidism.

This clonotype was seen at least ten times. The chain couples TRBV6-2 or TRBV6-3 to TRBJ2-1; D ambiguous. Germline V CDR1 and CDR2: MNHEY, SVGEGT. There are 11 residues in the CDR3. V gave up 6 bases and J gave up 8 bases, with 8 bases separating them. The CDR3 here is CASSTVDEQFF. In DNA, the CDR3 is TGTGCCAGCAGCACGGTCGATGAGCAGTTCTTC.

V usage is TRBV20-1 and J usage is TRBJ1-1; D is ambiguous. CDR1 and CDR2 from the germline V gene are DFQATT and SNEGSKA (reference sequence). With 0 bases removed from V and 3 bases from J, the gap between germline ends came to 11 bases. The CDR3 runs 14 residues. This CDR3 reads CSARDAGRDTEAFF. The CDR3 DNA reads as TGCAGTGCTAGAGATGCAGGTAGGGACACTGAAGCTTTCTTT.

This clonotype was seen repeatedly, ten times or more. The chain joins TRBV12-3 or TRBV12-4 to TRBJ1-1; D remains ambiguous. The length of the CDR3 is 13 residues. The V gene lost 5 bases and the J gene lost 0 bases, with 7 bases spanning the gap. The CDR3 is CASSTLMNTEAFF. The CDR3, as DNA: TGTGCCAGCAGTACCCTCATGAACACTGAAGCTTTCTTT.

This clonotype was picked up a small number of times. The V and J genes are TRBV12-3 or TRBV12-4 and TRBJ2-1; D not resolved. Trimming left V 6 bases short and J 12 bases short, with 15 bases between. CDR3 length: 12 residues. CDR3 protein: CASSRLFHAQFF. The CDR3 region has the DNA TGTGCCAGCAGCCGTTTGTTTCATGCGCAGTTCTTC.

This clonotype was observed a handful of times. The CDR3 spells CASSLSYPQYGYTF. In nucleotides, the CDR3 is TGTGCCAGCAGTCTGAGTTACCCCCAGTATGGCTACACCTTC. V is TRBV2 and J is TRBJ1-2; D remains unclear. Germline V gene data show CDR1 as SNHLY and CDR2 as FYNNEI. V was shortened by 5 bases and J by 5 bases, with 15 bases between the two germline ends. This CDR3 is built from 14 residues.

In its sample, this clonotype was seen many times. The gene calls are TRBV28 and TRBJ1-1, with D hard to call. Trimming took 2 bases from V and 4 from J, leaving 8 bases between them. CDR1 is MDHEN, CDR2 SYDVKM, per germline. The CDR3 extends over 13 amino acids. The CDR3 loop is CASSLGPSTEAFF. CDR3 DNA: TGTGCCAGCAGTTTAGGGCCCAGCACTGAAGCTTTCTTT.

This clonotype was seen ten or more times. The J gene is TRBJ1-6, the V gene TRBV20-1; 8 positions match TRBD1. The germline gives CDR1 DFQATT, CDR2 SNEGSKA (reference sequence). The CDR3 spans 15 residues. V shed 6 bases, J shed 8 bases, and the junction held 12 bases outside the gene matches. Here the CDR3 reads CSAVQGVLEYSPLHF. The CDR3 DNA follows: TGCAGTGCGGTACAGGGGGTGTTGGAGTATTCACCCCTCCACTTT.

The CDR3 region is CASSQDIGRGYTF. CDR3 DNA: TGCGCCAGCAGCCAAGATATCGGCCGCGGCTACACCTTC. This chain uses TRBV4-3 with TRBJ1-2; D is ambiguous. The germline V gene has CDR1 LGHNA and CDR2 YSLEER. V was cut by 0 bases and J by 8 bases, with 10 bases left in between. This CDR3 contains 13 residues.

The chain links TRBV14 to TRBJ1-4, with TRBD1 as a possible D gene (6 bases). Germline V gene lookup returns CDR1 SGHDN and CDR2 FVKESK. The CDR3 length is 15 residues. Trimming stripped 4 bases from V and 0 bases from J, with 9 bases between. CDR3 nucleotides: TGTGCCAGCAGCCGAGGGGGTACAACTAATGAAAAACTGTTTTTT. This codes for CASSRGGTTNEKLFF.

The V and J genes are TRBV7-2 and TRBJ1-3; D is unclear. Germline CDR1 is SGHTA and CDR2 is FQGNSA. The germline V and J ends were trimmed by 1 base and 0 bases, with 10 bases remaining between them. The CDR3 is 16 residues long. CDR3 sequence (DNA): TGTGCCAGCAGCTTAGTGCCTGAGATCTCTGGAAACACCATATATTTT. This translates into CASSLVPEISGNTIYF.

This clonotype was observed at least ten times. The chain recombines TRBV7-9 with TRBJ2-3, with 13 bases identical to TRBD2. Germline loops: CDR1 SEHNR, CDR2 FQNEAQ (reference sequence). V was clipped by 2 bases and J by 0 bases; unmatched bases: 2. The CDR3 spans 17 residues. CDR3 protein: CASSLMGLAGSTDTQYF. The CDR3 DNA is TGTGCCAGCAGCTTAATGGGACTAGCGGGAAGCACAGATACGCAGTATTTT.

This clonotype was counted between two and nine times. The rearrangement links TRBV7-9 to TRBJ2-7; D might be TRBD1 (6 bases). The CDR3 runs 14 residues. The V end was cut by 5 bases, the J end by 0 bases, with 11 bases between. Germline values: CDR1 SEHNR, CDR2 FQNEAQ (reference sequence). The CDR3 region is CASSRTVYSYEQYF. For the CDR3, the DNA is TGTGCCAGCAGCCGGACAGTCTACTCCTACGAGCAGTACTTC. Full variable domain (rest looked up from reference TRBV7-9 and TRBJ2-7): DTGVSQNPRHKITKRGQNVTFRCDPISEHNRLYWYRQTLGQGPEFLTYFQNEAQLEKSRLLSDRFSAERPKGSFSTLEIQRTEQGDSAMYLCASSRTVYSYEQYFGPGTRLTVT.

V is TRBV15 and J is TRBJ1-4; D remains ambiguous. CDR1 LNHNV and CDR2 YYDKDF come from the germline V gene (reference sequence). V was cut by 5 bases and J by 0 bases, with 10 bases left in between. This CDR3 has 15 residues. CDR3: CATSGNVATNEKLFF. The CDR3 nucleotides read TGTGCCACCAGCGGCAACGTTGCAACTAATGAAAAACTGTTTTTT.

The chain uses TRBV12-3 or TRBV12-4 and TRBJ1-5; D is ambiguous. The CDR3 sequence is 13 residues long. Trimming took 5 bases from V and 5 from J, leaving 10 bases between them. CDR3 residues: CASSPGRYQPQHF. CDR3 nucleotide sequence: TGTGCCAGCAGTCCCGGACGGTATCAGCCCCAGCATTTT.

This clonotype was recorded many times. The gene calls are TRBV27 and TRBJ1-5; D is unclear. Germline CDR1 and CDR2: MNHEY and SMNVEV (reference sequence). V gave up 5 bases and J gave up 2 bases, with 13 bases separating them. The CDR3 contains 15 residues. CDR3 loop: CASSPFESGNQPQHF. The CDR3 region has the DNA TGTGCCAGCAGTCCCTTTGAAAGCGGCAATCAGCCCCAGCATTTT.

The chain recombines TRBV7-2 with TRBJ1-1, with D unresolved. In germline, CDR1 is SGHTA, CDR2 FQGNSA. This CDR3 has 15 amino acids. Trimming took 0 bases from V and 2 from J, leaving 10 bases between them. CDR3: CASSLALTRNTEAFF. CDR3 DNA: TGTGCCAGCAGCTTAGCTCTCACAAGAAACACTGAAGCTTTCTTT. Drawing the rest from reference TRBV7-2 and TRBJ1-1, the complete variable domain is GAGVSQSPSNKVTEKGKDVELRCDPISGHTALYWYRQSLGQGLEFLIYFQGNSAPDKSGLPSDRFSAERTGGSVSTLTIQRTQQEDSAVYLCASSLALTRNTEAFFGQGTRLTVV.

CDR3 nucleotide sequence: TGCGCCAGCAGCTTGTGGGCCAGGGAAGGGGAGACCCAGTACTTC. Translating gives CASSLWAREGETQYF. This chain connects TRBV5-1 to TRBJ2-5; a weak D match, TRBD1 (5 bases). Deletions cut 1 base from V and 5 bases from J, with 15 bases between. This CDR3 is built from 15 residues. Germline lookup yields CDR1 SGHRS and CDR2 YFSETQ.